The clone carrying this T cell receptor (beta chain) has a handful of counts. TCRbeta library preparation incorporated unique molecular identifiers. MiXCR was run by TCRdb on the PCR reads, yielding one entry per CDR3 protein. The sample includes approximately 490,000 distinct CDR3 sequences, approximately 12% of them seen just once. This record comes from a study of T-cell reconstitution after alpha-beta-depleted transplantation in children. The CDR3 is 14 amino acids. Germline assignment: CDR1 MNHNS and CDR2 SASEGT. Trimming cost V 4 bases and J 4 bases, with 12 bases left between them. The source was PBMCs from the stem cell graft donor, collected from the stem cell graft. The V call is TRBV6-1, the J call TRBJ2-3; D is unresolved. This clonotype was obtained from a human donor who donated a stem cell graft to a child with combined immunodeficiency. The CDR3 loop reads CASSANLLADTQYF. CDR3 nucleotides: TGTGCCAGCAGTGCGAACCTCTTAGCAGATACGCAGTATTTT.